This T cell receptor (beta chain) came from a study of blood T cell repertoires in COVID-19. In its sample, this clone was seen once. As processed by the authors: Estimation of nucleated cell counts was performed using reference gene primer amplification. Data came from immunoSEQ multiplex PCR; TCRdb stores just in-frame clones and leaves some out. The V and J calls and the clone size are those of that table, but D and trimming were determined from the DNA. This table has just over 150,000 clones, 70% to 90% appearing once. Trimming at V came to 10 bases and at J to 6 bases, leaving 12 bases not matched to a gene. Looked up from germline, CDR1 is MDHEN and CDR2 is SYDVKM. This CDR3 region has 13 residues.

The specimen sequenced was peripheral blood. The J gene is TRBJ2-7, the V gene TRBV28; 7 nucleotides agree with TRBD1. The clonotype originates from a woman in her 70s with acute or convalescent COVID-19. CDR3 sequence (DNA): TGTGCCACTGCGCGCTGGGACAGCGCCGAGCAGTACGTC. Protein sequence: CATARWDSAEQYV.